The clone carrying this T cell receptor (beta chain) was seen repeatedly, ten times or more. Its antigen is still unknown. For repertoire sequencing, the TCR beta CDR3 regions were amplified from RNA transcripts. After a first-round RT-PCR with HTBI primers, a second-round multiplex PCR was run. MiXCR, run by TCRdb on the multiplex PCR reads, gives a single entry per CDR3 protein. This repertoire shows 500,000 to 700,000 distinct CDR3 sequences, approximately 21% found once; its top ten account for around 6.5%. The data are from a study of Graves' ophthalmopathy and Graves' hyperthyroidism. The study, taken as a whole, reports: A model of 13 signatures distinguished ophthalmopathy from stable hyperthyroidism at around 90% sensitivity and approximately 81% specificity. Blood also carried most expanded thyroid clonotypes exceeding 0.001 frequency.

Clinical symptoms, serum thyroxine, TRAb, thyroid ultrasound and orbital computed tomography formed the basis of diagnosis. V was cut by 1 base and J by 6 bases, with 16 bases left in between. The CDR3 spans 17 residues. Per the germline V gene, CDR1 is SGHAT and CDR2 is FQNNGV. Sample: peripheral blood. The genes are TRBV11-2 and TRBJ1-6; the D is unclear. The source is a woman younger than 35 with stable Graves' hyperthyroidism. Some clones in this sample may be carry-over from other donors' samples. This CDR3 reads CASSLVFRRRLNSPLHF. In DNA, the CDR3 is TGTGCCAGCAGCTTAGTGTTCAGGCGTCGGCTTAATTCACCCCTCCACTTT.